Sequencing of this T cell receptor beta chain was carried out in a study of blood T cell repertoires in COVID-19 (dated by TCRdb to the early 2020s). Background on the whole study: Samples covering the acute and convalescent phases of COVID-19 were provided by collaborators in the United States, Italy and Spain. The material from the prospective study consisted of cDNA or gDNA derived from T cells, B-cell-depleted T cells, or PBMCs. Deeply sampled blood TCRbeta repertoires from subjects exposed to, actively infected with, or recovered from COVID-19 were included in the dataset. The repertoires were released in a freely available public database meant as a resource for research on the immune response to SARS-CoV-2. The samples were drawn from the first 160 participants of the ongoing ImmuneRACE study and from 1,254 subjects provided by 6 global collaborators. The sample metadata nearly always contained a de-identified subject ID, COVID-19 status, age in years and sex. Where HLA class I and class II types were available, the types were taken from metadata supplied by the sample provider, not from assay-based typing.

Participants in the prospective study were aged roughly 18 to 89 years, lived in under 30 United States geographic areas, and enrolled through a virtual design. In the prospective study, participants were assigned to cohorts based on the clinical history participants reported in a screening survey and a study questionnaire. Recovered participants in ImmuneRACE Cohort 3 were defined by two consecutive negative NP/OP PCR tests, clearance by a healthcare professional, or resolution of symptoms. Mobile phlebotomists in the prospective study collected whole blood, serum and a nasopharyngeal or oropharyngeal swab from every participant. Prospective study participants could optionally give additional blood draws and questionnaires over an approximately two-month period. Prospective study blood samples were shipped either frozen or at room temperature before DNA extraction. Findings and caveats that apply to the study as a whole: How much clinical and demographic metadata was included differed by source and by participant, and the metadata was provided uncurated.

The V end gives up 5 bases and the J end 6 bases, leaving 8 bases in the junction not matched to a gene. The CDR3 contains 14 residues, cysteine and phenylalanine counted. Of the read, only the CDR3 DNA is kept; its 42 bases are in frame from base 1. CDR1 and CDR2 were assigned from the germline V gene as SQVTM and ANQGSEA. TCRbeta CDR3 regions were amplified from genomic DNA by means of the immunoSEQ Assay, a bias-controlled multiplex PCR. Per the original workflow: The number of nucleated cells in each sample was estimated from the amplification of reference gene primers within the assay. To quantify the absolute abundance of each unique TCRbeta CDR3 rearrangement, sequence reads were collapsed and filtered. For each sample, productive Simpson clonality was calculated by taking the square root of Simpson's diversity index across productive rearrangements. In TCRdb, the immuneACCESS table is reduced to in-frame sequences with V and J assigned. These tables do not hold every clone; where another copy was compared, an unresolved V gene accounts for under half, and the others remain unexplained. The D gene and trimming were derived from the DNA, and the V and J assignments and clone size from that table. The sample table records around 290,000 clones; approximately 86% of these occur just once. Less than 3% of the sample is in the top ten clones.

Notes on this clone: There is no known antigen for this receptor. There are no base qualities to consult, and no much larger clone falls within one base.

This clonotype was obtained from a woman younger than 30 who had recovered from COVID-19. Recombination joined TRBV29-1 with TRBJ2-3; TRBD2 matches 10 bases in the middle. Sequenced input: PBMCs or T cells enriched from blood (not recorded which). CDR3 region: CSVRLAGVYDTQYF. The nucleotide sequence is TGCAGCGTTCGTCTAGCGGGAGTTTATGATACGCAGTATTTT.